These T cell receptor beta chains were read from a single sample in a study of graft-versus-host responses after intestinal transplantation. The method was immunoSEQ multiplex PCR; TCRdb's version includes in-frame clones alone and lacks a portion of them. The sample lists over 80,000 clones, 85% to 95% seen once, with around 0.36% in the top ten. Their antigen targets remain unknown. The specimen comprised unstimulated CD8+ T cells sorted from spleen or lymph node cells, sampled before transplant. These receptor sequences come from a human donor who was the organ donor for an intestinal transplant. CDR3s leave out the opening cysteine and the closing phenylalanine or tryptophan. The order of the fields is CDR3 length, J gene, V gene, CDR3 protein.

13 TRBJ2-7 TRBV4-1 ASSQVDSLIYEQY
14 TRBJ2-3 TRBV4-2 ASSRGLSASTDTQY
13 TRBJ1-1 TRBV6-5 ASSYSSGMNTEAF
11 TRBJ2-7 TRBV5-1 ASSLEKSYEQY
10 TRBJ1-5 TRBV7-6 ASSVGGQPQH
12 TRBJ2-7 TRBV28 ASSIDRASYEQY
11 TRBJ2-1 TRBV19 ASSTTPYNEQF
11 TRBJ1-1 TRBV27 ASSWTVGAEAF
12 TRBJ1-1 TRBV9 ASSVVEEGTEAF
12 TRBJ1-2 TRBV11-2 ASSSGTRVKGYT
13 TRBJ2-3 TRBV2 ASSEKHPGGDTQY
12 TRBJ2-7 TRBV11-2 ASSLDVGGDEQY
9 TRBJ1-2 TRBV6-5 ATLGGYGYT
14 TRBJ2-7 TRBV4-1 ASSQDLAGAYYEQY
13 TRBJ1-2 TRBV6-1 ASSEKSGWRDGYT
14 TRBJ2-3 TRBV4-3 ASKSSRGGWGDTQY
14 TRBJ2-1 TRBV5-4 ASSPPGGGEYNEQF
13 TRBJ2-1 TRBV7-2 ASTPGTSGGNEQF
12 TRBJ2-3 TRBV27 ASSRASSTDTQY
12 TRBJ1-1 TRBV4-2 ASSQDGGTGEAF
11 TRBJ2-5 TRBV13 ASSLEQGETQY
12 TRBJ2-5 TRBV7-7 ASSSGQGGETQY
11 TRBJ1-1 TRBV4-3 ASSQGAYLEAF
12 TRBJ1-1 TRBV19 ASSFSTGITEAF
10 TRBJ1-2 TRBV5-4 ASSSGLYGYT
13 TRBJ1-4 TRBV4-1 ASSQDYSLREKLF
13 TRBJ2-7 TRBV6-5 ASSPGTGKIYEQY
12 TRBJ1-1 TRBV19 ASSMGTGGTEAF
14 TRBJ2-5 TRBV12-5 ASGLVVTGVEETQY
14 TRBJ1-6 TRBV7-9 ASSLAVSSYNSPLH
13 TRBJ1-4 TRBV5-4 ASSHRGGGNEKLF
12 TRBJ2-7 TRBV7-9 ASSLGGVSYEQY
12 TRBJ1-2 TRBV7-9 ASSLTGGAYGYT
10 TRBJ1-2 TRBV19 ASSIGRAGYT
12 TRBJ1-1 TRBV2 ASRRGGMNTEAF
12 TRBJ2-3 TRBV7-9 ASSLKGQSDTQY
11 TRBJ2-7 TRBV27 ASSPGQGYEQY
11 TRBJ2-7 TRBV7-9 ASSLPFAYEQY
14 TRBJ2-1 TRBV28 ASSLQLGGRGYEQF
14 TRBJ2-7 TRBV2 ASSGDSSGGFYEQY
13 NA TRBV19 ASSIGQAGAYEQY
12 TRBJ2-1 TRBV27 ASTQGSTYNEQF
12 TRBJ1-1 TRBV5-1 ASSLDGGNTEAF
13 NA TRBV6-5 ASSYSRGQSYEQY
14 TRBJ1-2 TRBV7-9 ASSLIQGVPDYGYT